The 4 T cell receptor beta chains below were found in one sample sequenced in a study of control samples from healthy donors and cancer patients. Sequencing was performed with immunoSEQ multiplex PCR; in TCRdb, only in-frame clones are kept and a portion is missing. The data hold roughly 27,000 clones, with approximately 90% observed a single time. The sample comprised PBMCs. The receptors originated from a man in his fifties with lung cancer.

This chain connects TRBV5-1 to TRBJ2-3; D might be TRBD1 or TRBD2, each matching 7 bases. V was clipped by 5 bases and J by 2 bases, with 12 bases between them. The CDR3 contains 14 residues. Germline CDR1 reads SGHRS; CDR2 reads YFSETQ. Here the CDR3 reads CASRGGGATDTQYF. The CDR3, as DNA: TGCGCCAGCAGGGGAGGGGGCGCCACAGATACGCAGTATTTT. Full variable domain (missing parts from reference TRBV5-1 and TRBJ2-3): KAGVTQTPRYLIKTRGQQVTLSCSPISGHRSVSWYQQTPGQGLQFLFEYFSETQRNKGNFPGRFSGRQFSNSRSEMNVSTLELGDSALYLCASRGGGATDTQYFGPGTRLTVL.

The chain combines TRBV2 with TRBJ1-2, with a weak D call TRBD1 (5 bases). Germline values: CDR1 SNHLY, CDR2 FYNNEI. The CDR3 is 11 amino acids. V lost 4 bases to trimming and J lost 13 bases, with 13 bases between them. The CDR3 sequence is CASSVLNRPTF. CDR3 bases: TGTGCCAGCAGTGTCCTGAACAGGCCCACCTTC.

The chain couples TRBV6-2 or TRBV6-3 to TRBJ2-1; 7 nucleotides match TRBD1. J gave up 0 bases and V 0 bases, and 5 bases lay outside the gene matches. The CDR3 runs 17 residues. Germline V gene lookup returns CDR1 MNHEY and CDR2 SVGEGT. The CDR3 DNA follows: TGTGCCAGCAGTTACTCGACAGGGCGATCCTCCTACAATGAGCAGTTCTTC. Translating gives CASSYSTGRSSYNEQFF.

V is TRBV19 and J is TRBJ2-5; 7 bases are shared with TRBD2. J was trimmed by 3 bases and V by 3 bases; bases with no gene match: 4. CDR1 is LNHDA and CDR2 is SQIVND in the germline V gene (reference sequence). The CDR3 covers 14 residues. CDR3 region: CASSMRGGEETQYF. The CDR3 coding sequence is TGTGCCAGTAGTATGAGGGGAGGGGAAGAGACCCAGTACTTC.